Sequencing of this T cell receptor beta chain was carried out in a study of T-cell memory formation after mild COVID-19. Study results and limitations: Certain responding clones were present in pre-infection memory, suggesting participation of cross-reactive memory.

With 5 bases removed from V and 0 bases from J, the gap between germline ends came to 13 bases. The CDR3 runs 15 residues. Looked up from germline, CDR1 is DFQATT and CDR2 is SNEGSKA (reference sequence). Of note for this clonotype: Its antigen is not known.

A single record per CDR3 protein comes from TCRdb applying MiXCR to the 5' RACE reads. Of 25,000 to 35,000 distinct CDR3 sequences detected, 6% to 9.5% appear once; the ten largest clones hold over 12%. This TCR came from an adult woman who had mild COVID-19 (a few samples of this study predate the infection). Cell type and time point are not known. The material sequenced was PBMCs or a T cell subset sorted from them (not recorded which). This chain uses TRBV20-1 with TRBJ2-2, with D tentatively TRBD2 (7 bases). The CDR3, as DNA: TGCAGTGCTGAGGGCGGGGGCACGAACACCGGGGAGCTGTTTTTT. Amino acids: CSAEGGGTNTGELFF.